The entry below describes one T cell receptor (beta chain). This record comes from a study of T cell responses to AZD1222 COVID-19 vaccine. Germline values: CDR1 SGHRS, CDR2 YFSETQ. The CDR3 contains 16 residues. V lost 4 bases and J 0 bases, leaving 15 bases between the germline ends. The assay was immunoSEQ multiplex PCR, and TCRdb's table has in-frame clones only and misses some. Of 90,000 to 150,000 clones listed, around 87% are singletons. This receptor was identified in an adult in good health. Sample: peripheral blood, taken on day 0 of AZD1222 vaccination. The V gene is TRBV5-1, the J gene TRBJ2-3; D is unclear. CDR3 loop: CASSRRPADSTDTQYF. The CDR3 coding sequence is TGCGCCAGCAGCCGTAGGCCAGCAGATAGCACAGATACGCAGTATTTT.